This T cell receptor (beta chain) was recovered during a study of tissue T cells after allogeneic stem cell transplantation (dated by TCRdb to 2022 to 2024). Looking at the study overall: TCR beta repertoires were profiled across many tissues obtained from research autopsies of patients with and without GVHD, as well as in mouse models of GVHD. The human part of the study was a prospective observational study with no blinding and no randomization. Points the paper makes about the study in general: Within patients, how anatomically similar tissues were was a major factor shaping TCR repertoire composition, regardless of disease or transplant status. In both patients and mice, T cells from blood and spleen picked up only a limited part of the TCR repertoire that was detected in tissues. Which tissue TCRs were alloreactive or antigen-specific was not determined in the study, and some of the clones might have been host cells that persisted. Sampling depth was acknowledged as a limitation, and the patient cohort was both small and clinically heterogeneous. Few T cell clones were found to be shared across patients, but shared repertoire signatures across patients were revealed in a tissue-specific fashion by motif-based clustering.

Only a few counts were recorded for this clone. The target of this receptor is not known. Here, both gene names and germline sequences come from the mouse. The time point label on this specimen signifies: mouse harvest day 7 after allogeneic transplant. Mouse grafts consisting of 10^7 T-cell-depleted bone marrow cells combined with 10^6 splenic CD5+ T cells were administered by tail vein injection. To model GVHD in mice, a major MHC-mismatch B6 (H2b) into BALB/c (H2d) model was used, and tissues were profiled at day 7 or 14. On day 7 or 14 post-transplant, mouse tissues and retro-orbital blood were harvested with separate sterile tools for each animal, and livers were flushed beforehand. Before genomic DNA isolation with the DNeasy Blood & Tissue Kit, mouse tissues were minced with razor blades in buffered saline. Library preparation was by the immunoSEQ multiplex PCR assay. TCRbeta CDR3 sequencing was done by Adaptive Biotechnologies at survey depth, reporting CDR3 sequences, V/J genes, productive frequency and template counts. Amplification of TCR beta CDR3 regions started from genomic DNA instead of RNA. Under the source paper's analysis protocol: Pairwise repertoire overlap between tissues was quantified with Jensen-Shannon divergence, where 1 means complete divergence and 0 identical. Tissues were grouped by single-linkage agglomerative hierarchical clustering of pairwise JSD values, and the clustering results were shown as dendrograms. GLIPH2 was applied to all patient samples using simulation_depth 1000, kmer_min_depth 3, and cdr3_length_cutoff 8, and only groups with more than two unique CDR3s were retained. In a standardized tissue-overlap score, Jaccard GLIPH-group overlap across patients was extrapolated to a standard repertoire size of 1000 clones. Linear mixed-effect models, with tissue as a fixed effect and individual as a random effect, were used to test how diversity related to clinical or experimental variables. TCRdb retrieved this table from immuneACCESS and kept in-frame rearrangements only. Not all clones are present; in checked studies, unresolved V genes account for under half, and no reason is known for the remainder. The V and J calls and clone size come from that table; D and trimming were worked out from the DNA. The sample includes about 7,900 clones, with under 55% observed a single time. Of the sample, 7.5% to 9.5% falls within the top ten clones.

The sample taken for sequencing was gut tissue. This clonotype was sampled from a female BALB/c mouse given C57BL/6 T cells with graft-versus-host disease after an allogeneic hematopoietic cell transplant.

The CDR3 DNA, read in part, is TGTGCCAGCAGTCGACTGGGGGCCCAAGACACCCAGTAC. Translated, it gives CASSRLGAQDTQY. The whole CDR3 sequence is CASSRLGAQDTQYF. Here the chain combines TRBV26 and TRBJ2-5, with 9 middle bases fitting TRBD2. Sequencing ends 1 residue short of the CDR3 end; the germline J gene provides the rest. Unmatched junction bases come to 1, with V trimmed by 4 bases and J by 2 bases. Inclusive of the bounding cysteine and phenylalanine, the CDR3 is 14 residues long. Shown are 39 bases from within the CDR3, in frame from base 1. CDR1 KGHPV and CDR2 FQNQEV are derived from the germline V gene (reference sequence).